These 21 T cell receptor beta chains originate from one sample sequenced in a study of radiotherapy plus CTLA-4 blockade in lung cancer. TCRdb's table, derived via immunoSEQ multiplex PCR, lists solely in-frame clones and lacks some. The sample includes around 99,000 clones, about 90% seen only once; the top ten take 4.5% to 6%. The sequenced sample was peripheral blood, obtained from a patient treated with radiotherapy plus ipilimumab. These receptors all stem from a human donor with non-small cell lung cancer that progressed on radiotherapy plus ipilimumab.

With regard to this clone: Given the absence of the conserved phenylalanine or tryptophan at the CDR3 end, a read error is likely. It is unclear where the CDR3 begins or ends on the DNA, so no DNA is shown, and the CDR3 is as TCRdb lists it. The chain couples TRBV5-1 to TRBJ2-7; TRBD2, as called in the table, went unchecked against the DNA. Germline CDR1 is SGHRS and CDR2 is YFSETQ. From its first to its last residue, the CDR3 has 14 amino acids. The CDR3 spells CASKLAGGHIEQCY.

This chain connects TRBV15 to TRBJ1-5; D gene ambiguous. Trimming left V 3 bases short and J 0 bases short, with 18 bases between. Germline V gene data show CDR1 as LNHNV and CDR2 as YYDKDF (reference sequence). The CDR3 runs to 18 residues. Here the CDR3 reads CATSRGTRLAGSNQPQHF. The CDR3 region has the DNA TGTGCCACCAGCAGGGGAACCCGACTTGCAGGTAGCAATCAGCCCCAGCATTTT.

This chain connects TRBV18 to TRBJ2-3; D is undetermined. This CDR3 has 13 residues. Trimming took 2 bases from V and 1 from J, leaving 4 bases between them. CDR1 is KGHSH, CDR2 LQKENI, per germline. DNA for the CDR3: TGTGCCAGCTCACCAGCGGGCACAGATACGCAGTATTTT. Residues: CASSPAGTDTQYF.

The chain employs TRBV19 and TRBJ2-3; 10 bases align to TRBD2. The ends lost 10 bases at V and 0 bases at J; junction bases unmatched: 7. The CDR3 has 15 residues. Germline lookup yields CDR1 LNHDA and CDR2 SQIVND (reference sequence). The CDR3 DNA reads as TGTGCCACTAGGACTAGCGGAGATAGCACAGATACGCAGTATTTT. The encoded protein is CATRTSGDSTDTQYF.

The V and J genes are TRBV4-1 and TRBJ2-7; 9 nucleotides agree with TRBD2. V was pared by 1 base and J by 3 bases, with 4 bases of the junction left unmatched. The length of the CDR3 is 15 residues. The germline V gene has CDR1 MGHRA and CDR2 YSYEKL. The CDR3 DNA is TGCGCCAGCAGCCAAGGGGCGGGAGGGTTCTACGAGCAGTACTTC. Translated: CASSQGAGGFYEQYF.

The rearrangement uses TRBV19 and TRBJ1-5; D is uncertain. Per the germline V gene, CDR1 is LNHDA and CDR2 is SQIVND (reference sequence). The CDR3 is 9 residues long. Trimming left V 9 bases short and J 9 bases short, with 6 bases between. The CDR3 loop is CARVWPQHF. The CDR3 DNA is TGTGCCAGGGTTTGGCCCCAGCATTTT.

This rearrangement joins TRBV5-6 to TRBJ2-7, with 8 bases fitting TRBD2. V trimming: 4 bases; J trimming: 4 bases; junction bases outside the gene matches: 10. The length of the CDR3 is 15 residues. Germline CDR1 SGHDT, CDR2 YYEEEE. The CDR3 region is CASSIPGTRGYEQYF. The DNA for the CDR3 is TGTGCCAGCAGCATACCCGGGACTAGAGGGTACGAGCAGTACTTC.

This clone came up a few times. V and J are TRBV6-1 and TRBJ1-1; 7 bases line up with TRBD1. Germline assignment: CDR1 MNHNS and CDR2 SASEGT. V was pared by 5 bases and J by 0 bases, with 9 bases of the junction left unmatched. This CDR3 spans 16 amino acids. CDR3 in amino acids: CASSQGTDNMNTEAFF. The CDR3 DNA sequence: TGTGCCAGCAGTCAAGGGACAGATAACATGAACACTGAAGCTTTCTTT.

The V gene is TRBV9, the J gene TRBJ2-7; D uncertain. This CDR3 comprises 14 residues. CDR1 and CDR2 from the germline V gene are SGDLS and YYNGEE. V was clipped by 1 base and J by 0 bases, with 8 bases between them. CDR3 DNA sequence: TGTGCCAGCAGCGTAAGCGACAACTCCTACGAGCAGTACTTC. Residues: CASSVSDNSYEQYF.

The V and J genes are TRBV5-1 and TRBJ2-1; D gene unclear. Trimming cost V 0 bases and J 8 bases, with 12 bases left between them. The CDR3 contains 14 residues. Germline-derived CDR1 and CDR2 are SGHRS and YFSETQ. The CDR3 bases are TGCGCCAGCAGCTTGGGGACGTCAAGGGATGAGCAGTTCTTC. Its translation: CASSLGTSRDEQFF.

The chain combines TRBV6-1 with TRBJ2-7; possible D gene TRBD1, 6 bases. V shed 6 bases and J shed 5 bases, with 20 bases lying between them. The germline V gene encodes CDR1 MNHNS and CDR2 SASEGT. The CDR3 length is 15 residues. The CDR3 coding sequence is TGTGCCAGCAGAGCCATTACAGGGCAGGTTAACGAGCAGTACTTC. Its protein is CASRAITGQVNEQYF.

This clone was seen only a few times. The gene calls are TRBV5-1 and TRBJ2-5, with D perhaps given as TRBD1 or TRBD2 (5 bases each). V was pared by 2 bases and J by 5 bases, with 16 bases between. CDR3 length: 15 residues. CDR1 is SGHRS and CDR2 is YFSETQ in the germline V gene. The CDR3 nucleotides are TGCGCCAGCAGCTTCGGGACCCCCGGCAGGGAGACCCAGTACTTC. Its protein product is CASSFGTPGRETQYF.

To note about this clone: Different DNA sequences within this sample yield the same CDR3. This sequence joins TRBV5-1 and TRBJ2-7; TRBD1 matches 9 bases. The ends lost 3 bases at V and 2 bases at J; junction bases unmatched: 3. The germline V gene has CDR1 SGHRS and CDR2 YFSETQ. The CDR3 runs 14 residues. The CDR3 spells CASSSGQGAYEQYF. DNA for the CDR3: TGCGCCAGCAGCTCGGGACAGGGTGCCTACGAGCAGTACTTC. Full variable domain (missing parts from reference TRBV5-1 and TRBJ2-7): KAGVTQTPRYLIKTRGQQVTLSCSPISGHRSVSWYQQTPGQGLQFLFEYFSETQRNKGNFPGRFSGRQFSNSRSEMNVSTLELGDSALYLCASSSGQGAYEQYFGPGTRLTVT.

This clone was seen a single time. At the DNA level, this CDR3 is encoded by other sequences in the same sample as well. V gene TRBV6-1 combines with J gene TRBJ1-5, with unresolved D. The CDR3 length is 16 residues. CDR1 MNHNS and CDR2 SASEGT come from the germline V gene. V was shortened by 1 base and J by 6 bases, with 16 bases between the two germline ends. This CDR3 is CASSEGVIGVGQPQHF. CDR3 bases: TGTGCCAGCAGTGAAGGGGTTATCGGGGTGGGTCAGCCCCAGCATTTT.

The V gene is TRBV21-1, the J gene TRBJ1-2; TRBD1, as called in the table, went unchecked against the DNA. TRBV21-1 is labeled a pseudogene. This CDR3 spans 16 amino acids. CDR3: CASSKGSGTGDWGYTF. CDR3 bases: TGTGCCAGCAGCAAAGGTTCCGGGACAGGGGATTGGGGCTACACCTTC.

This chain connects TRBV18 to TRBJ2-7; TRBD1 agrees at 7 bases. The CDR3 is made up of 13 amino acids. Per germline, CDR1 KGHSH and CDR2 LQKENI. V dropped 6 bases and J dropped 2; count of bases not matched to a gene: 4. CDR3: CASSRDRPYEQYF. CDR3 sequence (DNA): TGTGCCAGCTCCCGGGACAGACCCTACGAGCAGTACTTC.

V is TRBV9 and J is TRBJ2-1, with D uncertain. Trimming pared 4 bases from V and 7 bases from J, leaving 21 bases between. The CDR3 extends over 16 amino acids. Germline CDR1 reads SGDLS; CDR2 reads YYNGEE. The CDR3 loop is CASSLPGSRIRNEQFF. CDR3 bases: TGTGCCAGCAGCCTCCCGGGTAGCCGTATTAGGAATGAGCAGTTCTTC.

The chain employs TRBV2 and TRBJ2-7; D ambiguous. The germline CDR1 and CDR2 sequences are SNHLY and FYNNEI. The CDR3 spans 13 residues. The V end was cut by 6 bases, the J end by 3 bases, with 12 bases between. CDR3 amino acids: CASSLVRDYEQYF. The CDR3 region has the DNA TGTGCCAGCAGCCTCGTTAGGGACTACGAGCAGTACTTC.

The sample holds one count of this clone. The V and J genes are TRBV1 and TRBJ2-1; TRBD2 was called by the table and not checked on the DNA. TRBV1 is described as a pseudogene. This CDR3 comprises 19 residues. CDR3 sequence reads: CTSSRLVLLGGRSYNEQFF. DNA of the CDR3: TGCACCAGCAGCCGACTAGTCCTGTTGGGAGGGCGATCCTACAATGAGCAGTTCTTC.

This chain links TRBV18 with TRBJ1-1, with D unclear. The CDR3 consists of 15 residues. Between the trimmed V and J ends, which lost 3 bases and 4 bases, there was a span of 15 bases. CDR1 is KGHSH and CDR2 is LQKENI in the germline V gene. CDR3 sequence reads: CASSPRGILGTEAFF. CDR3 DNA sequence: TGTGCCAGCTCACCGCGAGGGATTCTGGGCACTGAAGCTTTCTTT.

This clone occurred once. The V call is TRBV10-3, the J call TRBJ2-7; D is uncertain. Germline CDR1 ENHRY, CDR2 SYGVKD. The CDR3 has 13 amino acids. Trimming stripped 2 bases from V and 3 bases from J, with 8 bases between. CDR3 loop: CAISEGFRYEQYF. CDR3 coding DNA: TGTGCCATCAGTGAGGGGTTCCGCTACGAGCAGTACTTC.